The subject of this entry is one T cell receptor beta chain. The entry originates in a study of shared clonotypes between healthy human individuals. Across the study: In total, the donors were a couple of women and a few men aged 18 to 49.

Memory CD4+ cells were the fraction left after CD45RA+ naive selection. Deep was the level used in running the assay. Data came from immunoSEQ multiplex PCR; TCRdb stores just in-frame clones and leaves some out. The sample includes roughly 500,000 clones, 96% of them seen just once. Trimming stripped 0 bases from V and 4 bases from J, with 11 bases between. The CDR3 covers 14 residues. CDR1 is SGHRS, CDR2 YFSETQ, per germline. The specimen was naive CD4+ T cells sorted from blood. Subset of the sample: CD45RA+ positively selected. The source of this sequence is a woman aged 30 to 39 in good health. J is TRBJ2-7 and V is TRBV5-1; the D gene is possibly TRBD1 (5 bases). CDR3 nucleotides: TGCGCCAGCAGCTTGGGGACACCAACTTACGAGCAGTACTTC. Its protein product is CASSLGTPTYEQYF.